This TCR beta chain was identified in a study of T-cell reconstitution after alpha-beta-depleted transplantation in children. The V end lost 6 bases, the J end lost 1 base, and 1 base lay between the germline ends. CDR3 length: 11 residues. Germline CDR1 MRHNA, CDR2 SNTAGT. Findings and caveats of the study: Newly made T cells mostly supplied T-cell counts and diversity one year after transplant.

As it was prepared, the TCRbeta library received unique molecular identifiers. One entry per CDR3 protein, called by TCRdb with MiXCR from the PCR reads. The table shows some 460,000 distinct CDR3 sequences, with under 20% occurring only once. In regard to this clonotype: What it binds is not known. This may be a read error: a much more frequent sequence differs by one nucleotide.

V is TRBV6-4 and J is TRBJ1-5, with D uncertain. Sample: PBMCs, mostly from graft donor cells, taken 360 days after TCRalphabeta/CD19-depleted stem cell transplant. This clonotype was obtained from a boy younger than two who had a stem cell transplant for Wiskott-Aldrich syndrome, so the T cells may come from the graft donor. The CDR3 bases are TGTGCCAGCAGGAGCAATCAGCCCCAGCATTTT. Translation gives CASRSNQPQHF.